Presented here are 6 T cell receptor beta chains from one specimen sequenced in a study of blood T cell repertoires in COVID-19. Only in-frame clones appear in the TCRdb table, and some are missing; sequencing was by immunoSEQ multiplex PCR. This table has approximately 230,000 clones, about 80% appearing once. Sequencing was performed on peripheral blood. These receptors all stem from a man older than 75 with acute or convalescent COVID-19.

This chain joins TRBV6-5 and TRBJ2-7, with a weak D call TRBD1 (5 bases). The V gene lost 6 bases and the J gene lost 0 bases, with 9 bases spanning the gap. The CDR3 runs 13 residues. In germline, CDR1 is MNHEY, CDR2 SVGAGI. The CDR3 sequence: CASRDSSSYEQYF. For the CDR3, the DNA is TGTGCCAGCAGAGACAGCAGCTCCTACGAGCAGTACTTC.

The CDR3 nucleotides are TGTGCCAGCAGTTTAGTGCGGTTTGGGAGTGAGCAGTTCTTC. This sequence encodes CASSLVRFGSEQFF. The rearrangement uses TRBV27 and TRBJ2-1; perhaps TRBD2 as D (5 bases). The CDR3 runs to 14 residues. V was clipped by 2 bases and J by 9 bases, with 14 bases between them. The germline V gene has CDR1 MNHEY and CDR2 SMNVEV (reference sequence).

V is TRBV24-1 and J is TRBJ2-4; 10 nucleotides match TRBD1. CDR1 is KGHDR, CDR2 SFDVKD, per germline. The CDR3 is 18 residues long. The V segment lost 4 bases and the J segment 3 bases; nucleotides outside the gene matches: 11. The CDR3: CATSEGGQGSLVKNIQYF. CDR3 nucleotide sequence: TGTGCCACCAGTGAGGGGGGACAGGGGAGCCTAGTCAAAAACATTCAGTACTTC.

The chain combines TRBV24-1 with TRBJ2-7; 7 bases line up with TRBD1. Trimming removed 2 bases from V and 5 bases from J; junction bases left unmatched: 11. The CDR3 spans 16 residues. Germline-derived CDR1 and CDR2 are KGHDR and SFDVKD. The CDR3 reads CATSDSRQGRVHEQYF. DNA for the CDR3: TGTGCCACCAGTGATTCCCGACAGGGCAGGGTCCACGAGCAGTACTTC.

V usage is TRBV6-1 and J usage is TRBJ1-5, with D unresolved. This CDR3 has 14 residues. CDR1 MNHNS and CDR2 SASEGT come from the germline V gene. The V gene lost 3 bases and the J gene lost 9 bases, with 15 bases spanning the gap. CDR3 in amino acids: CASSEIIPPGPQHF. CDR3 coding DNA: TGTGCCAGCAGTGAGATAATCCCACCGGGGCCCCAGCATTTT.

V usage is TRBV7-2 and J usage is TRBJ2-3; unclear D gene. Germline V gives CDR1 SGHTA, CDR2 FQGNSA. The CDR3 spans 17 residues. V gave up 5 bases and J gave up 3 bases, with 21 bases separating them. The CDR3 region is CASSPSVTGSRTDTQYF. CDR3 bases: TGTGCCAGCAGCCCCTCAGTGACGGGTTCGAGGACAGATACGCAGTATTTT.